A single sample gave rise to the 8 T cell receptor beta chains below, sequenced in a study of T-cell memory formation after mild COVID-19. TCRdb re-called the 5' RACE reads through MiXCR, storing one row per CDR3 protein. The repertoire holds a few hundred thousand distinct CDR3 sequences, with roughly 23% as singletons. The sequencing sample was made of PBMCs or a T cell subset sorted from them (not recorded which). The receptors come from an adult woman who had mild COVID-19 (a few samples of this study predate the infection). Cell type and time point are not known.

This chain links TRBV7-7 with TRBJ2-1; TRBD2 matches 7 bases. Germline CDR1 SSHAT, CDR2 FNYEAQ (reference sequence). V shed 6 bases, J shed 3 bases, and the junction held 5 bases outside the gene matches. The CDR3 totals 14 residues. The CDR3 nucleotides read TGTGCCAGCAGTAAAAGCGGGGACTACAATGAGCAGTTCTTC. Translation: CASSKSGDYNEQFF. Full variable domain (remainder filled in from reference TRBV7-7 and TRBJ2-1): GAGVSQSPRYKVTKRGQDVTLRCDPISSHATLYWYQQALGQGPEFLTYFNYEAQPDKSGLPSDRFSAERPEGSISTLTIQRTEQRDSAMYRCASSKSGDYNEQFFGPGTRLTVL.

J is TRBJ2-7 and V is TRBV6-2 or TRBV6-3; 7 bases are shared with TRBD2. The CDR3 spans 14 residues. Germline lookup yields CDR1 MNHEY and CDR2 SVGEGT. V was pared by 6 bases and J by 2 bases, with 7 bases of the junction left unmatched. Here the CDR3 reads CASRTSAGTYEQYF. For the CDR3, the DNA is TGTGCCAGCAGAACCTCAGCGGGAACCTACGAGCAGTACTTC.

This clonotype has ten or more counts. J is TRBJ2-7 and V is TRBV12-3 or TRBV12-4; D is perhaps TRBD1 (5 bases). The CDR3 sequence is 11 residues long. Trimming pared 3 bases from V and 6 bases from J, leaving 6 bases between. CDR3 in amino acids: CASSLGREQYF. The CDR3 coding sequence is TGTGCCAGCAGTTTGGGGCGCGAGCAGTACTTC.

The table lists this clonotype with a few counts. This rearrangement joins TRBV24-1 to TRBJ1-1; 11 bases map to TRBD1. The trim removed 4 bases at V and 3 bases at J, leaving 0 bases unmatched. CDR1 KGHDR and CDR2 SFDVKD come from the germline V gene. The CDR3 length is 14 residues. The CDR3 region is CATSEGQGDTEAFF. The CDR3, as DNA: TGTGCCACCAGTGAGGGACAGGGGGACACTGAAGCTTTCTTT.

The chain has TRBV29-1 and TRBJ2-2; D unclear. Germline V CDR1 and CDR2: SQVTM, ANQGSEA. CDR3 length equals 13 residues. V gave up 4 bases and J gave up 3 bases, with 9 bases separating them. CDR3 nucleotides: TGCAGCGTTGGAGAGGACCACACCGGGGAGCTGTTTTTT. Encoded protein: CSVGEDHTGELFF.

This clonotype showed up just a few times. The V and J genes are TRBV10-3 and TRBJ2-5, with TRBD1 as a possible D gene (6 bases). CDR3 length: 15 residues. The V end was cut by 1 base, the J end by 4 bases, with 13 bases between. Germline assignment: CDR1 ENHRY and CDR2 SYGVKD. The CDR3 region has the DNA TGTGCCATCAGTGAGTTTACGACAGGTCCAGAGACCCAGTACTTC. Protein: CAISEFTTGPETQYF.

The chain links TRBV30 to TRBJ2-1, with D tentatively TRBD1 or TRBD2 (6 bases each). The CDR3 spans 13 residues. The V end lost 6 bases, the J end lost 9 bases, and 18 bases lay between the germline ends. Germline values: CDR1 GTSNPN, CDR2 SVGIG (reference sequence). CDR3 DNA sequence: TGTGCCTGCCGGGCTTCCCGGGGGCGTGAGCAGTTCTTC. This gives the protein CACRASRGREQFF.

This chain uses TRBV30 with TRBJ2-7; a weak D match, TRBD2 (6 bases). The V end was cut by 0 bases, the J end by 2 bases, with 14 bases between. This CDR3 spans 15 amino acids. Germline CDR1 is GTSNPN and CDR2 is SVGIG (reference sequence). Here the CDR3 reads CAWSVQYGGTYEQYF. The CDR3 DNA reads TGTGCCTGGAGTGTACAATACGGGGGAACCTACGAGCAGTACTTC.